These 25 T cell receptor beta chains originate from one sample sequenced in a study of cytomegalovirus exposure and HLA in healthy donors (dated by TCRdb to the late 2010s). The library was produced with the immunoSEQ multiplex PCR assay. For the multiplex PCR, a mixture combining 60 forward primers for TCR Vbeta segments and 13 reverse primers for TCR Jbeta segments was used. In TCRdb, the immuneACCESS table is reduced to in-frame sequences with V and J assigned. These tables do not hold every clone; where another copy was compared, an unresolved V gene accounts for under half, and the others remain unexplained. The sample has approximately 100,000 clones on record, 70% of them singletons. The ten largest account for roughly a tenth of the sample. The sequenced material came from PBMCs. These receptors were obtained from a man aged 35-49 years in good health and CMV-seropositive.

This CDR3 is CASSPNRGYYTGELFF. CDR3 DNA: TGTGCCAGCAGCCCTAACAGGGGCTATTACACCGGGGAGCTGTTTTTT. The genes are TRBV4-2 and TRBJ2-2; TRBD1 aligns across 7 bases. The germline V gene has CDR1 LGHNA and CDR2 YNFKEQ. The CDR3 has 16 amino acids. V shed 4 bases and J 3 bases; nucleotides not matched to a gene: 8.

The chain has TRBV6-1 and TRBJ2-5; D is possibly TRBD2 (5 bases). This CDR3 comprises 15 residues. Germline V lookup: CDR1 MNHNS, CDR2 SASEGT. V lost 7 bases and J 4 bases, leaving 19 bases between the germline ends. The CDR3 sequence: CASTRWLAAPETQYF. For the CDR3, the DNA is TGTGCCAGCACCCGATGGCTAGCTGCCCCAGAGACCCAGTACTTC.

Only a few counts were recorded for this clone. This chain uses TRBV6-5 with TRBJ2-5, with 9 bases that match TRBD1. The J call may not be correct, given that the DNA end is closer to TRBJ2-7. Germline V gene data show CDR1 as MNHEY and CDR2 as SVGAGI. CDR3 length equals 14 residues. DNA for the CDR3: TGTGCCAGCAGTTTGACAGGGGGTTCCTACGAGCAGTACTTC. Translating it yields CASSLTGGSYEQYF.

The rearrangement uses TRBV7-9 and TRBJ1-2, with D tentatively TRBD1 (5 bases). This CDR3 is built from 14 residues. The germline V gene encodes CDR1 SEHNR and CDR2 FQNEAQ (reference sequence). Trimming stripped 2 bases from V and 4 bases from J, with 11 bases between. The CDR3 sequence is CASSLLEGIYGYTF. CDR3 sequence (DNA): TGTGCCAGCAGCTTATTGGAGGGGATCTATGGCTACACCTTC.

The V call is TRBV10-3, the J call TRBJ2-1; 15 positions match TRBD2. The germline gives CDR1 ENHRY, CDR2 SYGVKD. V gave up 6 bases and J gave up 6 bases; unmatched junction bases: 3. The CDR3 totals 15 residues. In DNA, the CDR3 is TGTGCCATCAGCTCGGGACTAGCGGGAGGCAATGAGCAGTTCTTC. Its translation: CAISSGLAGGNEQFF.

The V gene is TRBV13, the J gene TRBJ1-1, with 7 bases matching TRBD1. This CDR3 is built from 14 residues. V lost 5 bases, J lost 1 base, and 4 bases stayed unmatched. In germline, CDR1 is PRHDT, CDR2 FYEKMQ (reference sequence). CDR3 DNA sequence: TGTGCCAGCAGCCCCCACAGGGGGAACACTGAAGCTTTCTTT. It encodes CASSPHRGNTEAFF.

This sequence joins TRBV2 and TRBJ2-7; 7 nucleotides align to TRBD1. Germline V CDR1 and CDR2: SNHLY, FYNNEI. The CDR3 loop spans 8 amino acids. CDR3 in amino acids: CASGNRGV. The CDR3 nucleotides are TGTGCCAGCGGGAACAGGGGCGTC.

Here the CDR3 reads CASSLGAGVSYEQYF. The CDR3 DNA follows: TGTGCCAGCAGCTTGGGAGCGGGAGTCTCCTACGAGCAGTACTTC. This rearrangement joins TRBV5-6 to TRBJ2-7; 8 bases are a match to TRBD2. The CDR3 runs 15 residues. Trimming took 0 bases from V and 0 from J; bases not matched to a gene: 2. The germline CDR1 and CDR2 sequences are SGHDT and YYEEEE.

This chain links TRBV28 with TRBJ1-5; 10 bases agree with TRBD1. J was trimmed by 2 bases and V by 5 bases; bases with no gene match: 3. This CDR3 has 15 amino acids. Germline CDR1 and CDR2: MDHEN and SYDVKM. The CDR3 DNA sequence: TGTGCCAGCAGTCCCGGGACAGGGGGCAATCAGCCCCAGCATTTT. This sequence encodes CASSPGTGGNQPQHF. Using reference TRBV28 and TRBJ1-5 for the parts outside the CDR3, the full variable domain is DVKVTQSSRYLVKRTGEKVFLECVQDMDHENMFWYRQDPGLGLRLIYFSYDVKMKEKGDIPEGYSVSREKKERFSLILESASTNQTSMYLCASSPGTGGNQPQHFGDGTRLSIL.

The chain combines TRBV7-8 with TRBJ2-7, with TRBD2 matching 8 bases. V shed 3 bases and J 2 bases; nucleotides not matched to a gene: 9. The V gene's germline CDR1 is SGHVS and CDR2 FQNEAQ. The CDR3 is 16 residues long. CDR3 sequence: CASSFVLAGPTYEQYF. In DNA, the CDR3 is TGTGCCAGCAGCTTCGTGTTAGCGGGGCCAACCTACGAGCAGTACTTC.

The rearrangement uses TRBV14 and TRBJ2-3; tentatively, D is TRBD1 (5 bases). Germline CDR1 reads SGHDN; CDR2 reads FVKESK. Deletions cut 6 bases from V and 1 base from J, with 11 bases between. The CDR3 contains 14 residues. The CDR3 DNA follows: TGTGCCAGCAGTCCCTCGACAGGCACAGATACGCAGTATTTT. The encoded protein is CASSPSTGTDTQYF.

The chain combines TRBV6-1 with TRBJ1-1; the D is unclear. V was pared by 6 bases and J by 0 bases, with 8 bases between. The germline V gene encodes CDR1 MNHNS and CDR2 SASEGT. The CDR3 totals 13 residues. The CDR3 region has the DNA TGTGCCAGCAGCCAAGCCTTGAACACTGAAGCTTTCTTT. It translates to CASSQALNTEAFF.

In DNA, the CDR3 is TGCGCCAGCCAAGAGGCGGCACAGGGGTATGGCTACACCTTC. Protein: CASQEAAQGYGYTF. This chain joins TRBV4-1 and TRBJ1-2; 7 bases fit TRBD1. The CDR3 spans 14 residues. Germline V gene sequence: CDR1 MGHRA, CDR2 YSYEKL. Unmatched junction bases numbered 11, after V lost 8 bases and J lost 5 bases.

V is TRBV9 and J is TRBJ2-1; 10 nucleotides align to TRBD2. V dropped 0 bases and J dropped 10; count of bases not matched to a gene: 10. The CDR3 length is 16 residues. CDR1 is SGDLS, CDR2 YYNGEE, per germline. The CDR3 protein is CASSVEVAGGLGEQFF. The CDR3 DNA sequence: TGTGCCAGCAGCGTAGAGGTAGCGGGAGGTTTGGGAGAGCAGTTCTTC.

The gene calls are TRBV6-5 and TRBJ1-2, with TRBD1 matching 8 bases. The V and J ends lost 2 bases and 1 base, in that order; junction bases with no gene match: 3. Germline V lookup: CDR1 MNHEY, CDR2 SVGAGI. CDR3 size: 15 residues. CDR3 region: CASSYTDRVNYGYTF. CDR3 sequence (DNA): TGTGCCAGCAGTTACACGGACAGGGTTAACTATGGCTACACCTTC.

CDR3 residues: CASSLGGTTGYEQYF. The CDR3 nucleotides are TGCGCCAGCAGCTTGGGCGGGACCACGGGATACGAGCAGTACTTC. This chain links TRBV5-1 with TRBJ2-7; maybe TRBD2 (6 bases). The V and J ends lost 0 bases and 4 bases respectively, with 14 bases between them. The V gene's germline CDR1 is SGHRS and CDR2 YFSETQ. The CDR3 totals 15 residues.

This clone showed up just a few times. The chain couples TRBV9 to TRBJ1-1, with 7 bases identical to TRBD1. Germline loops: CDR1 SGDLS, CDR2 YYNGEE. The CDR3 has 16 amino acids. V lost 5 bases to trimming and J lost 0 bases; unmatched junction nucleotides: 10. CDR3 nucleotide sequence: TGTGCCAGCAGTGCGGGACAGACGACCATGAACACTGAAGCTTTCTTT. Encoded protein: CASSAGQTTMNTEAFF.

V usage is TRBV6-1 and J usage is TRBJ1-5, with a tentative D call TRBD1 (5 bases). The CDR3 spans 15 residues. Per the germline V gene, CDR1 is MNHNS and CDR2 is SASEGT. V was pared by 8 bases and J by 3 bases, with 17 bases between. The CDR3 region has the DNA TGTGCCAGCGGGGGGTCAGGCGTTACCAATCAGCCCCAGCATTTT. As protein: CASGGSGVTNQPQHF.

This chain uses TRBV30 with TRBJ1-1; tentative D call: TRBD1 (5 bases). Germline CDR1 and CDR2: GTSNPN and SVGIG (reference sequence). This CDR3 comprises 12 residues. Trimming took 4 bases from V and 3 from J, leaving 9 bases between them. DNA for the CDR3: TGTGCCTGGAAACGGGGGGACACTGAAGCTTTCTTT. It codes for CAWKRGDTEAFF.

The chain carries TRBV7-9 and TRBJ2-7; 8 nucleotides line up with TRBD1. V was clipped by 4 bases and J by 4 bases; unmatched bases: 12. The CDR3 is 16 residues long. The V gene's germline CDR1 is SEHNR and CDR2 FQNEAQ (reference sequence). The CDR3 spells CASSSSTGAVVYEQYF. As DNA, the CDR3 is TGTGCCAGCAGCTCCTCGACAGGGGCCGTGGTGTACGAGCAGTACTTC.

The rearrangement uses TRBV30 and TRBJ2-5; no firm D call. From germline, CDR1 is GTSNPN and CDR2 SVGIG (reference sequence). V was clipped by 1 base and J by 0 bases, with 6 bases between them. This CDR3 region has 13 residues. CDR3 loop: CAWSGANQETQYF. The CDR3, as DNA: TGTGCCTGGAGTGGAGCGAACCAAGAGACCCAGTACTTC.

This chain links TRBV9 with TRBJ2-7; maybe TRBD1 (6 bases). V was shortened by 0 bases and J by 6 bases, with 7 bases between the two germline ends. This CDR3 comprises 12 residues. Germline values: CDR1 SGDLS, CDR2 YYNGEE. CDR3 in amino acids: CASSVGGGEQYF. In DNA form, the CDR3 reads TGTGCCAGCAGCGTAGGAGGGGGCGAGCAGTACTTC. The entire variable domain, with the rest obtained from reference TRBV9 and TRBJ2-7, is as follows: DSGVTQTPKHLITATGQRVTLRCSPRSGDLSVYWYQQSLDQGLQFLIQYYNGEERAKGNILERFSAQQFPDLHSELNLSSLELGDSALYFCASSVGGGEQYFGPGTRLTVT.

In this sample, this clone turned up once. The chain links TRBV5-1 to TRBJ1-1, with a weak D call TRBD1 (6 bases). V was pared by 3 bases and J by 4 bases, with 13 bases between. Germline lookup yields CDR1 SGHRS and CDR2 YFSETQ. The CDR3 totals 14 residues. The CDR3 loop is CASSSQGGGTEAFF. DNA of the CDR3: TGCGCCAGCAGCTCCCAGGGAGGGGGCACTGAAGCTTTCTTT.

V and J are TRBV5-1 and TRBJ1-2; D possibly corresponds to TRBD1 (6 bases). Germline assignment: CDR1 SGHRS and CDR2 YFSETQ. The CDR3 consists of 15 residues. The V gene lost 0 bases and the J gene lost 0 bases, with 9 bases spanning the gap. DNA of the CDR3: TGCGCCAGCAGCTTGGTCCAGGGGCCTAACTATGGCTACACCTTC. This gives the protein CASSLVQGPNYGYTF.

V and J are TRBV30 and TRBJ2-3; the D is unclear. The CDR3 length is 11 residues. Germline CDR1 is GTSNPN and CDR2 is SVGIG (reference sequence). V dropped 0 bases and J dropped 8 bases, with 6 bases sitting between them. This CDR3 is CAWSVAITQYF. CDR3 nucleotide sequence: TGTGCCTGGAGTGTCGCTATTACGCAGTATTTT.